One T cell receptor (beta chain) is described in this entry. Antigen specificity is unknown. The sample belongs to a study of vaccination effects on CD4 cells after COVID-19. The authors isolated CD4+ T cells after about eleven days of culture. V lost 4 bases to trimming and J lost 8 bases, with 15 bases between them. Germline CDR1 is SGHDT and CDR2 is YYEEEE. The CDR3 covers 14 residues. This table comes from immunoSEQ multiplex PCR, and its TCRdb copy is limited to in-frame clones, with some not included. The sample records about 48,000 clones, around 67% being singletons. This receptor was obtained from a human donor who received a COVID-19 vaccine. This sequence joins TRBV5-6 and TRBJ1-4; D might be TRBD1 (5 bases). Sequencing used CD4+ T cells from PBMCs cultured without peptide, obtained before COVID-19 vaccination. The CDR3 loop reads CASSLVGVGEKLFF. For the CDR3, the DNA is TGTGCCAGCAGCCTCGTGGGGGTCGGGGAAAAACTGTTTTTT.